The T cell receptor beta chain under discussion was sequenced for a study of T cell responses to AZD1222 COVID-19 vaccine. General observations from the study: Only 5 or 6 AZD1222 recipients tested seropositive at baseline.

Assay used: immunoSEQ multiplex PCR; TCRdb lists only in-frame clones, some missing. The sample holds under 200,000 clones, more than 75% seen once. Notes on this clone: No antigen is known for it.

The CDR3 consists of 16 residues. Trimming left V 5 bases short and J 3 bases short, with 15 bases between. Per the germline V gene, CDR1 is KGHDR and CDR2 is SFDVKD. V usage is TRBV24-1 and J usage is TRBJ2-2; TRBD1 is a possible D gene (5 bases). Sample: peripheral blood, taken 28 days after the second AZD1222 dose. The receptor comes from an adult who received the AZD1222 COVID-19 vaccine. Here the CDR3 reads CATSANKARDTGELFF. CDR3 in DNA: TGTGCCACCAGTGCCAACAAGGCCAGGGACACCGGGGAGCTGTTTTTT.